Sequencing of this TCR beta chain was carried out in a study of cytomegalovirus exposure and HLA in healthy donors. Study-level background: The roughly 120 validation repertoires used the same platform as the 650 to 850 first-cohort repertoires, a later analysis reported.

The repertoire was sequenced with immunoSEQ multiplex PCR; TCRdb's copy has only in-frame clones and lacks some. In the table there are about 63,000 clones, about 95% of which are singletons. V dropped 7 bases and J dropped 3 bases, with 16 bases sitting between them. The CDR3 loop spans 14 amino acids. The germline CDR1 and CDR2 sequences are LNHDA and SQIVND (reference sequence). Study findings and constraints: The study labeled 150 to 200 TCR beta chains cytomegalovirus-associated. In the approximately 120 validation repertoires, a later analysis found that first-cohort TCR clusters tended to co-occur.

In regard to this clone: Its target is unknown.

Sequencing used PBMCs. The source of this sequence is a woman under 30 in good health and CMV-seropositive. The V call is TRBV19, the J call TRBJ2-7; maybe TRBD2 (6 bases). This CDR3 reads CASTEGRFGYEQYF. CDR3 coding DNA: TGTGCCAGTACGGAGGGGCGCTTCGGCTACGAGCAGTACTTC.